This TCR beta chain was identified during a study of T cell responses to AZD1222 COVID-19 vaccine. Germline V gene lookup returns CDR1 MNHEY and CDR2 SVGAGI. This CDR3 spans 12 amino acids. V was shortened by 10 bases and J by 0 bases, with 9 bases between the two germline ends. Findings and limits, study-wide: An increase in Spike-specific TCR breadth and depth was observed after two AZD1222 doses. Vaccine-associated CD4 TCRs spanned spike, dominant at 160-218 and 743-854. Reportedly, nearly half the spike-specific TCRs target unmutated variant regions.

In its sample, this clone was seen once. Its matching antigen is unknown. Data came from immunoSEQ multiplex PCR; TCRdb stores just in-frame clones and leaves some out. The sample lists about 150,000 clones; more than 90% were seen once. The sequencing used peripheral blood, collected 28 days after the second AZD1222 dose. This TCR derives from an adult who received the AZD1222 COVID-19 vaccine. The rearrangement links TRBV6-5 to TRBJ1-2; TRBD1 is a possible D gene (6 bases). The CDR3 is CATRTANYGYTF. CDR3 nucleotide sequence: TGTGCCACCCGGACAGCTAACTATGGCTACACCTTC.